These T cell receptor beta chains were read from a single sample in a study of cytomegalovirus exposure and HLA in healthy donors. Sequencing was performed with immunoSEQ multiplex PCR; in TCRdb, only in-frame clones are kept and a portion is missing. The sample lists over 60,000 clones; about 69% were seen once. Sequenced: PBMCs. The receptors were sampled from a woman between 25 and 40 years old in good health and CMV-seronegative. Each CDR3 is given with its conserved first and last residue. D genes are given only for firm matches. A row's size may be missing; if present it is once, few, many or a size class.

V	size	D	J	CDR3	DNA
TRBV9	once	.	TRBJ1-1	CASSTRDTNTEAFF	TGTGCCAGCAGCACCCGGGACACGAACACTGAAGCTTTCTTT
TRBV25-1	.	.	TRBJ1-5	CASSEGGGTSNQPQHF	TGTGCCAGCAGTGAAGGGGGGGGAACTAGCAATCAGCCCCAGCATTTT
TRBV14	.	TRBD2	TRBJ2-7	CASSHPGVAGGYEQYF	TGTGCCAGCAGCCACCCCGGGGTAGCGGGAGGGTACGAGCAGTACTTC
TRBV5-6	.	TRBD2	TRBJ2-5	CASSLLSGLAGLQTQYF	TGTGCCAGCAGCTTGCTTTCGGGACTAGCGGGGCTGCAGACCCAGTACTTC
TRBV5-4	.	TRBD2	TRBJ2-2	CASSLGLAGLAGELFF	TGTGCCAGCAGCTTGGGACTAGCGGGATTGGCCGGGGAGCTGTTTTTT
TRBV7-7	.	TRBD1	TRBJ2-2	CASSRQGRPGELFF	TGTGCCAGCAGCAGACAGGGACGTCCCGGGGAGCTGTTTTTT
TRBV20-1	.	TRBD1	TRBJ2-3	CSRQGANTQYF	TGCAGCCGGCAGGGGGCAAATACGCAGTATTTT
TRBV20-1	.	.	TRBJ1-5	CSASNQPQHF	TGCAGTGCCAGTAATCAGCCCCAGCATTTT
TRBV27	.	.	TRBJ1-1	CASSLSSATEAFF	TGTGCCAGCAGTTTATCAAGTGCGACTGAAGCTTTCTTT
TRBV7-2	.	TRBD1	TRBJ2-5	CASSLLGTGGWETQYF	TGTGCCAGCAGCTTATTGGGGACAGGGGGGTGGGAGACCCAGTACTTC
TRBV5-4	.	TRBD1	TRBJ1-1	CASSSQGRYTEAFF	TGTGCCAGCAGCTCACAGGGGCGCTACACTGAAGCTTTCTTT
TRBV6-6	few	.	TRBJ2-3	CASEGGDTQYF	TGTGCCAGCGAGGGTGGAGATACGCAGTATTTT
TRBV11-2	.	TRBD2	TRBJ2-1	CASSSNSGRATNEQFF	TGTGCCAGCAGCTCTAACAGCGGGAGGGCCACCAATGAGCAGTTCTTC
TRBV20-1	.	.	TRBJ1-1	CSARQAEAFF	TGCAGTGCTAGACAGGCTGAAGCTTTCTTT
TRBV25-1	.	.	TRBJ1-6	CASSEYGPATYNSPLHF	TGTGCCAGCAGTGAATATGGGCCGGCAACCTATAATTCACCCCTCCACTTT
TRBV6-5	.	.	TRBJ1-1	CASSYSGGREAFF	TGTGCCAGCAGTTACTCGGGGGGGCGTGAAGCTTTCTTT
TRBV29-1	.	TRBD1	TRBJ1-5	CSVGGNRGGQPQHF	TGCAGCGTTGGTGGTAACAGGGGGGGACAGCCCCAGCATTTT
TRBV5-1	few	TRBD1	TRBJ1-1	CASSSSWGTANTEAFF	TGCGCCAGCAGCTCCTCCTGGGGGACAGCGAACACTGAAGCTTTCTTT
TRBV4-1	.	TRBD1	TRBJ1-1	CASSHWTGGNTEAFF	TGCGCCAGCAGCCACTGGACAGGAGGGAACACTGAAGCTTTCTTT
TRBV29-1	.	TRBD1	TRBJ1-5	CSVTGGDDQPQHF	TGCAGCGTTACAGGGGGCGACGATCAGCCCCAGCATTTT
TRBV5-5	.	.	TRBJ2-7	CASSLAVYEQYF	TGTGCCAGCAGCTTGGCCGTGTACGAGCAGTACTTC
TRBV2	.	TRBD2	TRBJ2-5	CASRASGSPQETQYF	TGTGCCAGCAGGGCTAGCGGGAGCCCTCAAGAGACCCAGTACTTC
TRBV5-1	.	.	TRBJ2-4	CASSPLLAKNIQYF	TGCGCCAGCAGCCCCCTGTTAGCCAAAAACATTCAGTACTTC
TRBV9	few	TRBD2	TRBJ2-5	CASSVDQSGLTSGYEETQYF	TGTGCCAGCAGCGTAGATCAGAGCGGACTAACTAGCGGGTATGAAGAGACCCAGTACTTC
TRBV5-1	.	.	TRBJ2-5	CASSLAQDQETQYF	TGCGCCAGCAGCTTGGCTCAGGACCAAGAGACCCAGTACTTC
TRBV2	once	TRBD1	TRBJ2-6	CASSEVTGTGEEVKTF	TGTGCCAGCAGTGAAGTTACCGGGACAGGGGAGGAAGTAAAGACTTTC
TRBV5-1	.	TRBD2	TRBJ2-3	CASSNGLAGGQDTQYF	TGCGCCAGCAGCAACGGACTAGCGGGGGGGCAGGATACGCAGTATTTT
TRBV6-1	.	.	TRBJ2-5	CASSGWGARGSIETQYF	TGTGCCAGCAGTGGTTGGGGGGCGCGGGGGTCCATAGAGACCCAGTACTTC
TRBV5-5	.	TRBD2	TRBJ2-3	CASSLVGGGSTDTQYF	TGTGCCAGCAGCTTGGTCGGGGGGGGGTCCACAGATACGCAGTATTTT
TRBV27	few	TRBD1	TRBJ2-7	CASSLGQGDEQYF	TGTGCCAGCAGTTTGGGGCAGGGGGACGAGCAGTACTTC
TRBV5-8	.	.	TRBJ2-2	CASRSQGDTGELFF	TGTGCCAGCAGATCCCAAGGGGACACCGGGGAGCTGTTTTTT
TRBV29-1	.	.	TRBJ1-2	CSVEVPASGTNYGYTF	TGCAGCGTTGAAGTTCCGGCGTCAGGGACTAACTATGGCTACACCTTC
TRBV7-2	few	TRBD2	TRBJ2-6	CASSLRLAGAGGANVLTF	TGTGCCAGCAGCTTGAGGCTAGCGGGAGCGGGGGGGGCCAACGTCCTGACTTTC
TRBV7-2	.	TRBD1	TRBJ2-7	CASSSTPGGTYEQYF	TGTGCCAGCAGCTCTACCCCAGGGGGAACCTACGAGCAGTACTTC
TRBV28	.	.	TRBJ2-7	CASSLFFGDYEQYF	TGTGCCAGCAGTTTATTTTTCGGGGACTACGAGCAGTACTTC
TRBV18	.	.	TRBJ1-4	CASSPPTATNEKLFF	TGTGCCAGCTCACCACCAACAGCAACTAATGAAAAACTGTTTTTT
TRBV19	.	TRBD2	TRBJ2-1	CASSPRISGISSYNEQFF	TGTGCCAGTAGCCCTCGGATTAGCGGGATCAGCTCCTACAATGAGCAGTTCTTC
TRBV19	.	.	TRBJ1-5	CASSIGTGRTQPQHF	TGTGCCAGTAGTATAGGTACAGGACGTACCCAGCCCCAGCATTTT
TRBV9	.	TRBD2	TRBJ2-1	CASSLASGGSYNEQFF	TGTGCCAGCAGCTTAGCTAGCGGGGGTTCCTACAATGAGCAGTTCTTC
TRBV28	.	.	TRBJ1-2	CASSRTRDKANYGYTF	TGTGCCAGCAGCCGTACACGGGACAAAGCTAACTATGGCTACACCTTC
TRBV7-3	.	TRBD2	TRBJ2-5	CASSPSGLAGEETQYF	TGTGCCAGCAGTCCTAGCGGACTAGCGGGAGAAGAGACCCAGTACTTC
TRBV13	.	.	TRBJ2-2	CASSLGTGELFF	TGTGCCAGCAGCTTGGGGACAGGGGAGCTGTTTTTT
TRBV10-3	.	.	TRBJ2-7	CAITREPSYEQYF	TGTGCCATCACCAGGGAACCTTCCTACGAGCAGTACTTC
TRBV28	.	TRBD2	TRBJ2-5	CASSLRAGGWQETQYF	TGTGCCAGCAGTTTAAGGGCGGGAGGGTGGCAAGAGACCCAGTACTTC
TRBV12-5	.	.	TRBJ2-1	CASGFLWGAYNEQFF	TGTGCTAGTGGTTTTCTGTGGGGGGCCTACAATGAGCAGTTCTTC
TRBV5-1	.	TRBD2	TRBJ2-1	CASSLALAGLVEQFF	TGCGCCAGCAGCTTGGCCCTAGCGGGACTCGTTGAGCAGTTCTTC
TRBV5-1	once	.	TRBJ1-1	CASSSTTDRNTEAFF	TGCGCCAGCAGTTCAACGACAGACCGAAACACTGAAGCTTTCTTT
TRBV9	.	.	TRBJ2-3	CASSGFSGDSATQYF	TGTGCCAGCAGCGGATTTAGCGGAGACAGCGCTACGCAGTATTTT
TRBV4-1	.	.	TRBJ1-2	CASSQDDGAYGYTF	TGCGCCAGCAGCCAAGATGACGGAGCCTATGGCTACACCTTC
TRBV2	.	TRBD1	TRBJ1-5	CASRPGQGGNQPQHF	TGTGCCAGCAGGCCGGGACAGGGAGGCAATCAGCCCCAGCATTTT
TRBV6-1	few	TRBD1	TRBJ1-1	CASSTGWSTEAFF	TGTGCCAGTTCGACAGGGTGGTCCACTGAAGCTTTCTTT
TRBV6-6	.	TRBD1	TRBJ2-5	CASRSGTGDTETQYF	TGTGCCAGCAGATCCGGGACAGGGGATACGGAGACCCAGTACTTC
TRBV27	.	.	TRBJ1-2	CASSWTLNYGYTF	TGTGCCAGCAGCTGGACACTAAACTATGGCTACACCTTC
TRBV28	.	TRBD1	TRBJ1-6	CASTSPGTGGDSPLHF	TGTGCCAGCACCTCCCCCGGGACAGGGGGCGATTCACCCCTCCACTTT
TRBV18	.	.	TRBJ2-1	CASSPSVAGEQFF	TGTGCCAGCTCACCTTCCGTGGCGGGAGAGCAGTTCTTC
TRBV7-9	few	TRBD1	TRBJ1-5	CASSLAPGGTVDSNQPQHF	TGTGCCAGCAGCTTAGCTCCAGGGGGCACCGTAGATAGCAATCAGCCCCAGCATTTT